This is a list of T cell receptor beta chains from one sample in a study of blood T cell repertoires in COVID-19. This table comes from immunoSEQ multiplex PCR, and its TCRdb copy is limited to in-frame clones, with some not included. Here the sample spans 180,000 or so clones, over 75% being singletons. What was sequenced was peripheral blood. Receptors originate from a woman over 75 with acute or convalescent COVID-19. Both conserved end residues are part of each CDR3. Each record gives: V gene, J gene, CDR3 length, CDR3 protein.

TRBV27	TRBJ2-3	16	CASSRGAGVSTDTQYF
TRBV6-5	TRBJ1-3	13	CASRKAGGDTIYF
TRBV20-1	TRBJ2-7	11	CSARRQNEQYF
TRBV11-1	TRBJ1-2	15	CASSWGTGTNYGYTF
TRBV11-2	TRBJ2-3	15	CASSLDRGHTDTQYF
TRBV5-4	TRBJ2-5	16	CASSYGGAGGPRTQYF
TRBV29-1	TRBJ1-3	15	CSVKETGGSGNTIYF
TRBV15	TRBJ1-5	14	CATSRGDRGQPQHF
TRBV7-2	TRBJ2-3	17	CASSLRGAGGPSDTQYF
TRBV7-8	TRBJ1-5	13	CASSKQGFQPQHF
TRBV18	TRBJ1-1	13	CASSRGVNTEAFF
TRBV30	TRBJ2-4	16	CAWSVRASGSKNIQYF
TRBV6-6	TRBJ1-1	14	CASRYEGTGGEAFF
TRBV15	TRBJ1-6	18	CATSRDRGRSSYNSPLHF
TRBV5-1	TRBJ2-2	16	CASSPVQGDWTGELFF
TRBV3-1/TRBV3-2	TRBJ1-3	15	CASSTTGGSGNTIYF